These 26 T cell receptor beta chains share one sample of origin, sequenced in a study of T-cell reconstitution after alpha-beta-depleted transplantation in children. The TCRbeta library was prepared with unique molecular identifiers. One entry per CDR3 protein, called by TCRdb with MiXCR from the PCR reads. The sample yields 450,000 to 550,000 distinct CDR3 sequences, about an eighth seen once. The source was PBMCs, mostly from graft donor cells, collected 180 days after TCRalphabeta/CD19-depleted stem cell transplant. These receptors were obtained from a female patient between 2 and 15 years old who had a stem cell transplant for aplastic anemia, so the T cells may come from the graft donor.

This clonotype showed up just a few times. This chain uses TRBV4-3 with TRBJ1-2, with D maybe TRBD1 (5 bases). The CDR3 totals 18 residues. The germline CDR1 and CDR2 sequences are LGHNA and YSLEER. The germline V and J ends were trimmed by 0 bases and 5 bases, with 22 bases remaining between them. The CDR3 spells CASSQEGRSQGGRYGYTF. The DNA of the CDR3 is TGCGCCAGCAGCCAAGAGGGCCGGAGCCAGGGAGGACGTTATGGCTACACCTTC.

This clonotype has more than one count but fewer than ten. V gene TRBV18 combines with J gene TRBJ1-1; 9 bases line up with TRBD1. J was trimmed by 1 base and V by 1 base; bases with no gene match: 4. The germline V gene has CDR1 KGHSH and CDR2 LQKENI. CDR3 length: 16 residues. As DNA, the CDR3 is TGTGCCAGCTCACCACAGGGACAGGGAACGAACACTGAAGCTTTCTTT. Protein: CASSPQGQGTNTEAFF.

This clonotype was detected many times. The chain employs TRBV12-3 or TRBV12-4 and TRBJ1-6; D possibly corresponds to TRBD1 (6 bases). The CDR3 covers 13 residues. Trimming removed 6 bases from V and 10 bases from J, with 13 bases in between. CDR3 protein: CASRRQVHSPLHF. CDR3 nucleotide sequence: TGTGCCAGCAGGCGACAGGTCCACTCACCCCTCCACTTT.

The V gene is TRBV29-1, the J gene TRBJ2-1, with D unclear. The CDR3 covers 12 residues. The ends were cut back, 2 bases at V and 8 bases at J, with 10 bases in the middle. CDR1 SQVTM and CDR2 ANQGSEA come from the germline V gene. The DNA for the CDR3 is TGCAGCGTTGAAATCGCGGCGGATGAGCAGTTCTTC. Its protein product is CSVEIAADEQFF.

The rearrangement joins TRBV25-1 to TRBJ1-5, with D possibly being TRBD1 (5 bases). The CDR3 has 15 residues. CDR1 and CDR2 from the germline V gene are MGHDK and SYGVNS. Trimming cost V 6 bases and J 4 bases, with 16 bases left between them. Written as DNA, the CDR3 is TGTGCCAGCAGCCCCCGGGGGGTGGTGAATCAGCCCCAGCATTTT. Its protein product is CASSPRGVVNQPQHF.

The genes are TRBV20-1 and TRBJ2-5; a weak D match, TRBD2 (6 bases). The germline V gene encodes CDR1 DFQATT and CDR2 SNEGSKA (reference sequence). Trimming pared 6 bases from V and 4 bases from J, leaving 18 bases between. The CDR3 extends over 14 amino acids. CDR3 amino acids: CSATGELGLETQYF. CDR3 bases: TGCAGTGCAACGGGAGAATTGGGGCTAGAGACCCAGTACTTC.

This clonotype was picked up a small number of times. In DNA, the CDR3 is TGTGCCAGCAGTCCCCGGACTAGCGGGAGGCTTTACAATGAGCAGTTCTTC. Translation: CASSPRTSGRLYNEQFF. The chain joins TRBV28 to TRBJ2-1; 14 bases are shared with TRBD2. The CDR3 spans 17 residues. Per germline, CDR1 MDHEN and CDR2 SYDVKM. Trimming cost V 5 bases and J 4 bases; bases outside gene matches: 7.

The chain joins TRBV7-2 to TRBJ1-5; the D gene is possibly TRBD1 (6 bases). There are 15 residues in the CDR3. Between the trimmed V and J ends, which lost 3 bases and 2 bases, there was a span of 11 bases. Per germline, CDR1 SGHTA and CDR2 FQGNSA. CDR3 sequence reads: CASSFQGMGNQPQHF. CDR3 DNA sequence: TGTGCCAGCAGCTTTCAGGGGATGGGCAATCAGCCCCAGCATTTT.

This chain connects TRBV19 to TRBJ1-1; no reliable D call. Germline assignment: CDR1 LNHDA and CDR2 SQIVND (reference sequence). V was pared by 5 bases and J by 4 bases, with 11 bases between. The CDR3 has 13 residues. CDR3 amino acids: CASSVRTGTEAFF. For the CDR3, the DNA is TGTGCCAGTAGTGTACGGACGGGCACTGAAGCTTTCTTT.

This clonotype has more than one count but fewer than ten. Here the CDR3 DNA reads TGCAGTGCTAGAGGCGACAGGGGTGCCACTGAAGCTTTCTTT. The encoded protein is CSARGDRGATEAFF. V usage is TRBV20-1 and J usage is TRBJ1-1; 8 bases line up with TRBD1. V trimming: 1 base; J trimming: 4 bases; junction bases outside the gene matches: 5. CDR3 length: 14 amino acids. Germline CDR1 reads DFQATT; CDR2 reads SNEGSKA (reference sequence).

This chain connects TRBV12-3 or TRBV12-4 to TRBJ2-7; 9 bases fit TRBD2. The CDR3 has 17 residues. Trimming removed 6 bases from V and 0 bases from J; junction bases left unmatched: 12. In DNA form, the CDR3 reads TGTGCCAGCAGCCTCTTCCCTCTAGCGGGGAGCTCCTACGAGCAGTACTTC. This sequence encodes CASSLFPLAGSSYEQYF.

The sample holds many counts of this clonotype. This rearrangement joins TRBV6-1 to TRBJ2-5, with D perhaps assigned TRBD1 or TRBD2 (6 bases each). CDR1 is MNHNS, CDR2 SASEGT, per germline. The CDR3 length is 14 residues. V lost 3 bases, J lost 14 bases, and 22 bases lay in between. CDR3 DNA: TGTGCCAGCAGTGATCCCCGGACGGGGGCAGCTTGTTACTTC. Residues: CASSDPRTGAACYF.

This clonotype was found a few times. The chain combines TRBV20-1 with TRBJ2-7; D may match TRBD1 or TRBD2 (5 bases each). CDR3 length equals 11 residues. The V gene's germline CDR1 is DFQATT and CDR2 SNEGSKA (reference sequence). Deletions cut 3 bases from V and 9 bases from J, with 12 bases between. CDR3 in DNA: TGCAGTGCTAGCCTATCGGGACGGCAGTACGTC. It encodes CSASLSGRQYV.

This clonotype occurred once. The rearrangement uses TRBV19 and TRBJ2-4; D is unresolved. From germline, CDR1 is LNHDA and CDR2 SQIVND (reference sequence). V was shortened by 4 bases and J by 0 bases, with 19 bases between the two germline ends. CDR3 size: 18 residues. The CDR3, as DNA: TGTGCCAGTAGTACCACGATCCGGAAGATGCTAGCCAAAAACATTCAGTACTTC. Protein sequence: CASSTTIRKMLAKNIQYF.

This clonotype was seen a few times. For the CDR3, the DNA is TGTGCCAGCAGTTACACCGGGACAACTAGCACAGATACGCAGTATTTT. Translating gives CASSYTGTTSTDTQYF. The V and J genes are TRBV6-5 and TRBJ2-3; a weak D match, TRBD1 (6 bases). The germline CDR1 and CDR2 sequences are MNHEY and SVGAGI. The CDR3 consists of 16 residues. With 2 bases removed from V and 0 bases from J, the gap between germline ends came to 12 bases.

This sequence joins TRBV2 and TRBJ1-2; no clear D gene. V lost 0 bases and J 7 bases, leaving 6 bases between the germline ends. The CDR3 runs 12 residues. From germline, CDR1 is SNHLY and CDR2 FYNNEI. The CDR3 loop is CASSEALGGYTF. The CDR3 DNA reads as TGTGCCAGCAGTGAAGCTTTGGGTGGCTACACCTTC.

This clonotype came up a few times. The chain uses TRBV28 and TRBJ2-6, with D tentatively TRBD1 (5 bases). Germline lookup yields CDR1 MDHEN and CDR2 SYDVKM. The CDR3 length is 16 residues. V gave up 5 bases and J gave up 1 base, with 12 bases separating them. This chain's CDR3 is CASSPLGQSGANVLTF. The CDR3 region has the DNA TGTGCCAGCAGTCCACTCGGACAATCTGGGGCCAACGTCCTGACTTTC.

In this sample, this clonotype turned up once. The chain uses TRBV27 and TRBJ1-2; no clear D gene. The V end was cut by 2 bases, the J end by 7 bases, with 14 bases between. Germline V lookup: CDR1 MNHEY, CDR2 SMNVEV (reference sequence). The CDR3 has 14 amino acids. This chain's CDR3 is CASSLKGGGSGYTF. The CDR3, as DNA: TGTGCCAGCAGTTTAAAGGGAGGCGGCTCTGGCTACACCTTC.

This clonotype was picked up a small number of times. The CDR3 is CASSYRTGVVKTQYF. The CDR3 coding sequence is TGTGCCAGCAGTTACCGGACGGGAGTCGTTAAGACCCAGTACTTC. The V call is TRBV6-5, the J call TRBJ2-5; a possible D gene is TRBD2 (6 bases). This CDR3 comprises 15 residues. V lost 2 bases and J lost 6, with 16 bases in between. The germline V gene encodes CDR1 MNHEY and CDR2 SVGAGI.

This chain links TRBV19 with TRBJ2-5; D not resolved. The CDR3 is made up of 15 amino acids. The germline gives CDR1 LNHDA, CDR2 SQIVND (reference sequence). V shed 2 bases and J shed 1 base, with 11 bases lying between them. The CDR3 DNA follows: TGTGCCAGTAGTATAATCCACGGCGGCCAAGAGACCCAGTACTTC. Its protein product is CASSIIHGGQETQYF. The full variable domain, in which reference TRBV19 and TRBJ2-5 provide the parts outside the CDR3, is DGGITQSPKYLFRKEGQNVTLSCEQNLNHDAMYWYRQDPGQGLRLIYYSQIVNDFQKGDIAEGYSVSREKKESFPLTVTSAQKNPTAFYLCASSIIHGGQETQYFGPGTRLLVL.

This chain uses TRBV11-1 with TRBJ2-1; 8 nucleotides agree with TRBD2. This CDR3 has 19 amino acids. The germline CDR1 and CDR2 sequences are SGHAT and FQDESV (reference sequence). The V and J ends lost 1 base and 4 bases, in that order; junction bases with no gene match: 15. CDR3 protein: CASSLEAGRAGGSYNEQFF. The CDR3 DNA reads TGTGCCAGCAGCTTAGAAGCCGGTAGGGCGGGAGGTTCGTACAATGAGCAGTTCTTC.

This clonotype was found a few times. The V call is TRBV7-3, the J call TRBJ1-1; tentatively, D is TRBD1 (6 bases). The germline CDR1 and CDR2 sequences are SGHTA and FQGTGA. This CDR3 has 16 amino acids. Trimming shortened V by 4 bases and J by 7 bases, and 22 bases separated the two germline ends. The CDR3 loop reads CASSSSAGAGDDEAFF. As DNA, the CDR3 is TGTGCCAGCAGCTCATCGGCGGGGGCGGGCGATGATGAAGCTTTCTTT.

The chain employs TRBV20-1 and TRBJ1-2; TRBD1 matches 7 bases. The CDR3 runs 12 residues. The germline V gene encodes CDR1 DFQATT and CDR2 SNEGSKA (reference sequence). The CDR3 DNA reads TGCAAACAGGGGCGGGGAGGGTATGGCTACACCTTC. Its translation: CKQGRGGYGYTF.

The sample holds a few counts of this clonotype. The chain carries TRBV6-2 or TRBV6-3 and TRBJ2-5; TRBD1 might be the D (6 bases). Germline loops: CDR1 MNHEY, CDR2 SVGEGT. Trimming pared 8 bases from V and 1 base from J, leaving 17 bases between. The CDR3 extends over 15 amino acids. The CDR3 sequence is CASRKDSVRQETQYF. The CDR3 DNA reads TGTGCCAGCCGAAAGGACAGTGTTCGCCAAGAGACCCAGTACTTC.

This chain uses TRBV6-5 with TRBJ1-5; 8 positions match TRBD1. The germline V gene has CDR1 MNHEY and CDR2 SVGAGI. The CDR3 length is 15 residues. J gave up 5 bases and V 6 bases, and 9 bases lay outside the gene matches. CDR3 sequence (DNA): TGTGCCAGCAGGTACAGGGGGAGCCCGCATCAGCCCCAGCATTTT. Its protein is CASRYRGSPHQPQHF.

This clonotype was seen only a few times. J is TRBJ1-6 and V is TRBV5-6; D is undetermined. CDR3 size: 17 residues. V was trimmed by 2 bases and J by 1 base, leaving 13 bases between them. Per germline, CDR1 SGHDT and CDR2 YYEEEE. CDR3 protein: CASSLSARRSYNSPLHF. The CDR3 DNA reads TGTGCCAGCAGCTTATCGGCGCGCAGATCCTATAATTCACCCCTCCACTTT.